This entry lists 6 T cell receptor beta chains sequenced from one sample in a study of blood T cell repertoires in COVID-19. Assay: immunoSEQ multiplex PCR; the TCRdb copy retains only in-frame clones and omits some. Of roughly 95,000 clones detected, approximately 82% appear once; the ten largest clones hold around 7.2%. The specimen was peripheral blood. The receptors stem from a man in his forties or fifties with active or convalescent COVID-19.

The chain links TRBV2 to TRBJ2-1; D is uncertain. Germline-derived CDR1 and CDR2 are SNHLY and FYNNEI. Trimming shortened V by 5 bases and J by 4 bases, and 6 bases separated the two germline ends. The CDR3 has 12 residues. The CDR3 DNA follows: TGTGCCAGCAGTATCCAGTACAATGAGCAGTTCTTC. This encodes CASSIQYNEQFF.

The chain links TRBV19 to TRBJ2-1; 9 bases align to TRBD2. This CDR3 is built from 16 residues. Germline CDR1 is LNHDA and CDR2 is SQIVND (reference sequence). V dropped 4 bases and J dropped 2; count of bases not matched to a gene: 6. CDR3 in amino acids: CASSRASGDTYNEQFF. CDR3 DNA: TGTGCCAGTAGTAGGGCTAGCGGGGATACCTACAATGAGCAGTTCTTC. Full variable domain (outside the CDR3, taken from reference TRBV19 and TRBJ2-1): DGGITQSPKYLFRKEGQNVTLSCEQNLNHDAMYWYRQDPGQGLRLIYYSQIVNDFQKGDIAEGYSVSREKKESFPLTVTSAQKNPTAFYLCASSRASGDTYNEQFFGPGTRLTVL.

This chain links TRBV28 with TRBJ2-7, with TRBD1 matching over 9 bases. The trim removed 5 bases at V and 2 bases at J, leaving 7 bases unmatched. This CDR3 contains 15 residues. Germline CDR1 MDHEN, CDR2 SYDVKM. The CDR3 bases are TGTGCCAGCAGTCGACCCGGGACAGGGACCTACGAGCAGTACTTC. Translating it yields CASSRPGTGTYEQYF.

The chain has TRBV7-2 and TRBJ2-7, with TRBD1 as a possible D gene (6 bases). V shed 4 bases and J shed 7 bases, with 17 bases lying between them. CDR3 size: 14 residues. CDR1 is SGHTA, CDR2 FQGNSA, per germline. CDR3 amino acids: CASSSADRNGEQYF. CDR3 coding DNA: TGTGCCAGCAGCTCCGCCGACAGGAACGGGGAGCAGTACTTC.

Turning to this clone: Other DNA sequences in this sample translate to the same CDR3. This sequence joins TRBV30 and TRBJ1-4, with D perhaps matching TRBD1 (6 bases). This CDR3 spans 11 amino acids. V was pared by 3 bases and J by 8 bases, with 7 bases between. Germline assignment: CDR1 GTSNPN and CDR2 SVGIG (reference sequence). The CDR3 loop is CAWRRGEKLFF. CDR3 DNA: TGTGCCTGGAGGAGGGGGGAAAAACTGTTTTTT.

This clone was recorded a few times. The CDR3 DNA sequence: TGCAGCGTTCTAGAAGGGGTATGGTATGGCTACACCTTC. This translates into CSVLEGVWYGYTF. This chain uses TRBV29-1 with TRBJ1-2, with TRBD1 as a possible D gene (5 bases). Trimming left V 5 bases short and J 5 bases short, with 15 bases between. CDR1 is SQVTM and CDR2 is ANQGSEA in the germline V gene. The CDR3 spans 13 residues. Full variable domain (rest looked up from reference TRBV29-1 and TRBJ1-2): SAVISQKPSRDICQRGTSLTIQCQVDSQVTMMFWYRQQPGQSLTLIATANQGSEATYESGFVIDKFPISRPNLTFSTLTVSNMSPEDSSIYLCSVLEGVWYGYTFGSGTRLTVV.